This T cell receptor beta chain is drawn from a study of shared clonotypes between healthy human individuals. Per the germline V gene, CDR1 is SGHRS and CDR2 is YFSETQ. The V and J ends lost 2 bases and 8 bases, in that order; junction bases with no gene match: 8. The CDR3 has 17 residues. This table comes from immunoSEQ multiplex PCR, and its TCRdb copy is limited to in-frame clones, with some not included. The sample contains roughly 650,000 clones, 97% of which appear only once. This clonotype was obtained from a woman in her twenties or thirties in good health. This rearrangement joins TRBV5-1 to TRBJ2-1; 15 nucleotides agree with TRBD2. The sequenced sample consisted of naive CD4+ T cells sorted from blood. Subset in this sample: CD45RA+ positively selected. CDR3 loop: CASSFGLAGGPWDEQFF. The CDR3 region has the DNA TGCGCCAGCAGCTTCGGACTAGCGGGAGGGCCATGGGATGAGCAGTTCTTC.